This T cell receptor beta chain was recovered during a study of OX40 agonist ivuxolimab in advanced cancers. Study-wide context: An agonistic anti-OX40 (CD134) antibody, ivuxolimab, was used to treat the patients. At 0.01 to 10 mg/kg, ivuxolimab was administered intravenously to patients every 2 weeks.

Method: immunoSEQ multiplex PCR; TCRdb's copy keeps in-frame clones and lacks some. The repertoire holds over 45,000 clones, nearly 80% seen once, with less than 4.5% in the top ten. Baseline was the first blood sampling point, followed by cycle 4 day 1 and cycle 7 day 1. Trimming left V 4 bases short and J 5 bases short, with 13 bases between. The germline CDR1 and CDR2 sequences are SGHNT and YYREEE (reference sequence). The CDR3 is 15 amino acids. The V and J genes are TRBV5-4 and TRBJ1-6, with D tentatively TRBD1 (6 bases). The sample was CD4+ or CD8+ T cells sorted from blood, taken in a trial of the OX40 agonist ivuxolimab. This clonotype was sampled from an adult with an advanced solid tumor such as melanoma, head and neck, liver or kidney cancer. CDR3 region: CASSTIGQNNSPLHF. CDR3 sequence (DNA): TGTGCCAGCAGCACCATTGGACAGAATAATTCACCCCTCCACTTT.